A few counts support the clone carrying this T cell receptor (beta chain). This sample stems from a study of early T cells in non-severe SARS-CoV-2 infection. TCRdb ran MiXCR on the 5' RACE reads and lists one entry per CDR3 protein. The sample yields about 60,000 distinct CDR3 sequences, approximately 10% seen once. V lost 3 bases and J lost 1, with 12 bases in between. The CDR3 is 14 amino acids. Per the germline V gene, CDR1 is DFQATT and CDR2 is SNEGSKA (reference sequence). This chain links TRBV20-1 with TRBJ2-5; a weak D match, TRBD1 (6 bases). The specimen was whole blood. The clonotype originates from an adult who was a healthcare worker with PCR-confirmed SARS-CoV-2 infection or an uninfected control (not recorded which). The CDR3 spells CSASYGGSQETQYF. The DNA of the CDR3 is TGCAGTGCTAGCTATGGGGGCAGCCAAGAGACCCAGTACTTC.